One and the same sample provided the 22 T cell receptor beta chains below, sequenced in a study of blood T cell repertoires in COVID-19. Here immunoSEQ multiplex PCR was the method, and the copy in TCRdb shows in-frame clones only, minus some. The data contain 98,000 or so clones, less than 75% of them singletons. Sequencing was done on a sample of peripheral blood. The source of these receptors is a middle-aged woman with acute or convalescent COVID-19.

The chain recombines TRBV7-9 with TRBJ2-2, with a tentative D call TRBD1 (6 bases). Germline assignment: CDR1 SEHNR and CDR2 FQNEAQ (reference sequence). The CDR3 has 14 amino acids. V lost 1 base and J lost 3, with 6 bases in between. The CDR3 here is CASSLDRDTGELFF. The CDR3 DNA is TGTGCCAGCAGCTTAGACAGGGACACCGGGGAGCTGTTTTTT.

V usage is TRBV9 and J usage is TRBJ1-1; weak D call: TRBD1 (6 bases). This CDR3 region has 13 residues. CDR1 is SGDLS, CDR2 YYNGEE, per germline. V was trimmed by 5 bases and J by 1 base, leaving 9 bases between them. CDR3 residues: CASRQGPNTEAFF. CDR3 nucleotide sequence: TGTGCCAGCAGACAGGGCCCGAACACTGAAGCTTTCTTT.

V and J are TRBV19 and TRBJ1-5; a weak D match, TRBD1 (5 bases). In germline, CDR1 is LNHDA, CDR2 SQIVND (reference sequence). This CDR3 contains 15 residues. Trimming removed 5 bases from V and 7 bases from J, with 18 bases in between. The CDR3 sequence: CASSPQGQARQPQHF. CDR3 coding DNA: TGTGCCAGTAGTCCTCAGGGTCAGGCCAGACAGCCCCAGCATTTT.

The chain is built from TRBV12-3 or TRBV12-4 and TRBJ2-7; D is possibly TRBD1 (5 bases). The CDR3 length is 13 residues. Trimming cost V 3 bases and J 1 base, with 7 bases left between them. CDR3 DNA sequence: TGTGCCAGCAGTTTGACAGAATCCTACGAGCAGTACTTC. It encodes CASSLTESYEQYF.

The chain recombines TRBV18 with TRBJ1-6; TRBD1 is a possible D gene (5 bases). Per the germline V gene, CDR1 is KGHSH and CDR2 is LQKENI. The V gene lost 3 bases and the J gene lost 7 bases, with 22 bases spanning the gap. This CDR3 comprises 18 residues. The CDR3: CASSPRTGEGLSNSPLHF. In DNA, the CDR3 is TGTGCCAGCTCACCCCGCACGGGAGAGGGGCTGTCAAATTCACCCCTCCACTTT.

The table lists this clone with a count of one. The chain recombines TRBV2 with TRBJ2-2; D may be TRBD1 (6 bases). This CDR3 contains 14 residues. V lost 9 bases and J lost 1, with 12 bases in between. Germline V gene sequence: CDR1 SNHLY, CDR2 FYNNEI. CDR3 loop: CASHQGRNTGELFF. The CDR3 coding sequence is TGTGCCAGTCACCAGGGGAGGAACACCGGGGAGCTGTTTTTT.

CDR3 in DNA: TGCGCCAGCAGCCAGACCGGGACAGGGGTGATGACCGGGGAGCTGTTTTTT. As protein: CASSQTGTGVMTGELFF. The chain is built from TRBV4-3 and TRBJ2-2, with 10 bases fitting TRBD1. This CDR3 spans 17 amino acids. Germline V gene data show CDR1 as LGHNA and CDR2 as YSLEER. V shed 3 bases, J shed 5 bases, and the junction held 9 bases outside the gene matches.

This clone was detected only a few times. The CDR3 region is CASSKEGTGIDTQYF. CDR3 nucleotides: TGTGCCAGCAGCAAAGAGGGGACAGGGATAGATACGCAGTATTTT. V is TRBV21-1 and J is TRBJ2-3; the table names TRBD1, a call not compared with the DNA. TRBV21-1 is described as a pseudogene. The CDR3 runs to 15 residues.

The chain has TRBV27 and TRBJ1-6; D call uncertain. This CDR3 comprises 18 residues. CDR1 and CDR2 (germline): MNHEY, SMNVEV (reference sequence). Trimming cost V 6 bases and J 4 bases, with 22 bases left between them. In DNA, the CDR3 is TGTGCCAGCAGGTCAGGTGGTGGGCACCTTATTTATAATTCACCCCTCCACTTT. Residues: CASRSGGGHLIYNSPLHF.

V usage is TRBV2 and J usage is TRBJ1-5, with D hard to call. There are 17 residues in the CDR3. V dropped 6 bases and J dropped 0 bases, with 18 bases sitting between them. Germline V lookup: CDR1 SNHLY, CDR2 FYNNEI. The CDR3 coding sequence is TGTGCCAGCAGCGATTGGGCGGGCCAATATAGCAATCAGCCCCAGCATTTT. Its translation is CASSDWAGQYSNQPQHF.

This clone has ten or more counts. V is TRBV28 and J is TRBJ2-6; TRBD2 is a possible D gene (5 bases). CDR1 is MDHEN and CDR2 is SYDVKM in the germline V gene. The CDR3 length is 17 residues. V lost 5 bases and J lost 2, with 16 bases in between. The CDR3 region has the DNA TGTGCCAGCAGTGTGGGATTGTTGGGAGCTGGGGCCAACGTCCTGACTTTC. Its translation: CASSVGLLGAGANVLTF.

This clone was detected once. The chain carries TRBV12-3 or TRBV12-4 and TRBJ1-4; D perhaps matches TRBD1 (5 bases). The CDR3 consists of 12 residues. The V end lost 2 bases, the J end lost 12 bases, and 10 bases lay between the germline ends. Here the CDR3 DNA reads TGTGCCAGCAGTTTACTAGGGGTCCAACTGTTTTTT. It is translated as CASSLLGVQLFF.

The J gene is TRBJ1-5, the V gene TRBV12-1; the tabulated D call, TRBD1, remains unverified against the DNA. TRBV12-1 counts as a pseudogene. This CDR3 has 17 amino acids. CDR3 DNA sequence: TGTGCCAGCAGCTTCGGACAGGGCTGCAGAAGCAATCAGCCCCAGCATTTT. This translates into CASSFGQGCRSNQPQHF.

The chain employs TRBV7-3 and TRBJ2-5; 8 bases fit TRBD1. With 4 bases clipped from V and 5 bases from J, the junction kept 9 bases outside the gene matches. The CDR3 consists of 15 residues. CDR1 SGHTA and CDR2 FQGTGA come from the germline V gene. The DNA of the CDR3 is TGTGCCAGCAGCTGGACAGGGCTCGAGGGGGAGACCCAGTACTTC. This sequence encodes CASSWTGLEGETQYF.

The chain has TRBV7-9 and TRBJ1-1; D gene uncertain. There are 12 residues in the CDR3. Germline CDR1 reads SEHNR; CDR2 reads FQNEAQ (reference sequence). With 2 bases removed from V and 7 bases from J, the gap between germline ends came to 8 bases. This CDR3 is CASSLQYYEAFF. Written as DNA, the CDR3 is TGTGCCAGCAGCTTACAGTATTATGAAGCTTTCTTT.

The J gene is TRBJ1-2, the V gene TRBV3-1 (or the pseudogene TRBV3-2), with D maybe TRBD1 (5 bases). Germline V gives CDR1 LGHDT, CDR2 YNNKEL (reference sequence). This CDR3 contains 15 residues. Trimming removed 2 bases at V and 0 bases at J, with 10 bases between. CDR3 residues: CASSQSAGSNYGYTF. In DNA form, the CDR3 reads TGTGCCAGCAGCCAAAGCGCAGGGTCTAACTATGGCTACACCTTC.

The CDR3 sequence is CASAQILGPGELFF. CDR3 coding DNA: TGTGCCAGCGCTCAAATCCTGGGGCCCGGGGAGCTGTTTTTT. This chain joins TRBV7-2 and TRBJ2-2; possible D gene TRBD1, 5 bases. Germline CDR1 is SGHTA and CDR2 is FQGNSA. There are 14 residues in the CDR3. V lost 8 bases and J 6 bases, leaving 16 bases between the germline ends.

The chain uses TRBV28 and TRBJ1-2; TRBD1 matches 9 bases. Germline CDR1 and CDR2: MDHEN and SYDVKM. V shed 7 bases and J 6 bases; nucleotides not matched to a gene: 6. The CDR3 has 13 amino acids. Written as DNA, the CDR3 is TGTGCCAGCACCCTGGACAGGGGCCATGGCTACACCTTC. It encodes CASTLDRGHGYTF.

For this clone: Germline and junction disagree at one end, which may indicate a read error. This chain uses TRBV2 with TRBJ2-2, with 7 bases fitting TRBD2. Germline V CDR1 and CDR2: SNHLY, FYNNEI. The CDR3 length is 13 residues. The CDR3 region is CASSARDSGGLFF. The DNA of the CDR3 is TGTGCCAGCAGCGCGCGCGACTCGGGGGGGCTGTTTTTT.

The chain is built from TRBV7-9 and TRBJ1-4, with 9 bases lining up with TRBD1. V was clipped by 3 bases and J by 4 bases; unmatched bases: 6. The CDR3 consists of 16 residues. The germline V gene has CDR1 SEHNR and CDR2 FQNEAQ (reference sequence). The CDR3 DNA reads TGTGCCAGCAGCTTCGGACAGGGGCGCGGTAATGAAAAACTGTTTTTT. Its protein is CASSFGQGRGNEKLFF.

The chain combines TRBV12-3 or TRBV12-4 with TRBJ2-5; tentative D call: TRBD1 (5 bases). This CDR3 is built from 11 residues. V was pared by 7 bases and J by 3 bases, with 6 bases between. CDR3 in DNA: TGTGCCAGCACGGACAAAGAGACCCAGTACTTC. As protein: CASTDKETQYF.

Concerning this clone itself: Being one base from a much bigger clone, this may be a read error. Within the sample, other DNA sequences also encode this same CDR3. The CDR3 DNA is TGTGCCAGCAGCTCGGGACAGGGGAACACCGGGGAGCTGTTTTTT. It is translated as CASSSGQGNTGELFF. The chain combines TRBV7-2 with TRBJ2-2; 9 bases are shared with TRBD1. This CDR3 has 15 residues. Germline V CDR1 and CDR2: SGHTA, FQGNSA. Trimming cost V 4 bases and J 1 base; bases outside gene matches: 1.